A single sample gave rise to the 32 T cell receptor beta chains below, sequenced in a study of T cell responses to AZD1222 COVID-19 vaccine (TCRdb year 2021). Library preparation employed the immunoSEQ multiplex PCR assay. Not all clones reach the TCRdb copy of this immuneACCESS table, which keeps in-frame sequences only. Checked studies attribute under half of the gap to unresolved V genes and leave the rest unexplained. A total of over 150,000 clones appear in this sample, 80% to 95% of them only once. The top ten constitute 10% of the sample. The time point label, read with the paper, signifies: baseline before first vaccination. This sample comprised peripheral blood, obtained on day 0 of AZD1222 vaccination. The receptor source for this set is an adult in good health.

This clone was seen a single time. The chain employs TRBV28 and TRBJ1-3, with D perhaps TRBD1 (5 bases). Germline assignment: CDR1 MDHEN and CDR2 SYDVKM. This CDR3 comprises 14 residues. Trimming left V 5 bases short and J 0 bases short, with 8 bases between. The CDR3 here is CASSPGHSGNTIYF. As DNA, the CDR3 is TGTGCCAGCAGTCCCGGACACTCTGGAAACACCATATATTTT.

Concerning this clone: The sample contains more than one DNA sequence encoding this CDR3. The V and J genes are TRBV18 and TRBJ1-1; D is undetermined. V was pared by 3 bases and J by 5 bases, with 10 bases between. The CDR3 sequence is 13 residues long. The germline V gene has CDR1 KGHSH and CDR2 LQKENI. The CDR3 sequence: CASSPSGDTEAFF. For the CDR3, the DNA is TGTGCCAGCTCACCTAGCGGGGATACTGAAGCTTTCTTT.

The chain employs TRBV9 and TRBJ1-3; D perhaps matches TRBD1 (5 bases). CDR3 length equals 14 residues. Germline CDR1 reads SGDLS; CDR2 reads YYNGEE. The V end was cut by 6 bases, the J end by 0 bases, with 10 bases between. The CDR3: CASNQGDSGNTIYF. CDR3 in DNA: TGTGCCAGCAACCAGGGCGACTCTGGAAACACCATATATTTT.

The chain couples TRBV5-1 to TRBJ1-1; 8 positions agree with TRBD1. Germline V CDR1 and CDR2: SGHRS, YFSETQ. The CDR3 consists of 12 residues. The ends lost 4 bases at V and 8 bases at J; junction bases unmatched: 4. The CDR3 sequence is CASSPGTGEAFF. The CDR3 nucleotides read TGCGCCAGCAGCCCGGGGACAGGAGAAGCTTTCTTT.

The V gene is TRBV5-5, the J gene TRBJ1-2, with D tentatively TRBD1 (5 bases). The CDR3 loop spans 14 amino acids. The germline gives CDR1 SGHKS, CDR2 YYEKEE (reference sequence). V lost 4 bases and J 7 bases, leaving 17 bases between the germline ends. The CDR3 coding sequence is TGTGCCAGCAGCCCGACAGTGAGCCAGGGTGGCTACACCTTC. Translated: CASSPTVSQGGYTF. Variable domain in full (rest from reference TRBV5-5 and TRBJ1-2): DAGVTQSPTHLIKTRGQQVTLRCSPISGHKSVSWYQQVLGQGPQFIFQYYEKEERGRGNFPDRFSARQFPNYSSELNVNALLLGDSALYLCASSPTVSQGGYTFGSGTRLTVV.

V and J are TRBV2 and TRBJ2-1, with 8 bases fitting TRBD1. The CDR3 covers 15 residues. Trimming cost V 5 bases and J 3 bases; bases outside gene matches: 6. Germline CDR1 SNHLY, CDR2 FYNNEI. The CDR3 DNA is TGTGCCAGCAGTATTGACAGGGGAAGCTACAATGAGCAGTTCTTC. Protein product: CASSIDRGSYNEQFF.

The chain carries TRBV27 and TRBJ1-2; 7 bases map to TRBD1. Germline values: CDR1 MNHEY, CDR2 SMNVEV (reference sequence). This CDR3 contains 13 residues. V shed 8 bases, J shed 10 bases, and the junction held 13 bases outside the gene matches. The CDR3 reads CASGRSTGVNYTF. The CDR3 DNA reads as TGTGCCAGCGGGAGGAGCACAGGGGTAAACTACACCTTC.

This rearrangement joins TRBV6-6 to TRBJ2-4; TRBD1 agrees at 9 bases. The V gene end was trimmed by 10 bases and the J gene end by 7 bases; junction bases not matched to a gene: 2. This CDR3 has 11 residues. Looked up from germline, CDR1 is MNHNY and CDR2 is SVGAGI (reference sequence). The CDR3 sequence: CATGTGNIQYF. The CDR3 DNA follows: TGTGCCACTGGGACAGGGAACATTCAGTACTTC.

V is TRBV3-1 (or the pseudogene TRBV3-2) and J is TRBJ1-1; D unclear. The CDR3 length is 13 residues. CDR1 is LGHDT and CDR2 is YNNKEL in the germline V gene (reference sequence). V gave up 1 base and J gave up 6 bases, with 9 bases separating them. Written as DNA, the CDR3 is TGTGCCAGCAGCCAAGTGGACGTCGCTGAAGCTTTCTTT. Protein: CASSQVDVAEAFF.

By sample share, this clone is large. V and J are TRBV6-5 and TRBJ2-1, with a possible D match to TRBD1 (5 bases). Germline V gene sequence: CDR1 MNHEY, CDR2 SVGAGI. This CDR3 contains 15 residues. Trimming removed 2 bases at V and 8 bases at J, with 16 bases between. CDR3 sequence (DNA): TGTGCCAGCAGTTACGCCAGGGCTAATTTGGATGAGCAGTTCTTC. Translation gives CASSYARANLDEQFF.

The V and J genes are TRBV27 and TRBJ1-2, with TRBD1 as a possible D gene (6 bases). Germline V CDR1 and CDR2: MNHEY, SMNVEV (reference sequence). V was pared by 6 bases and J by 5 bases, with 16 bases between. The CDR3 totals 14 residues. CDR3: CASSSLRGGYGYTF. The DNA for the CDR3 is TGTGCCAGCAGCTCCCTTAGGGGGGGATATGGCTACACCTTC.

V gene TRBV9 combines with J gene TRBJ1-6; unclear D gene. Germline-derived CDR1 and CDR2 are SGDLS and YYNGEE. The V end was cut by 4 bases, the J end by 10 bases, with 21 bases between. The CDR3 extends over 16 amino acids. DNA of the CDR3: TGTGCCAGCAGCCCACGTAAGGGTAGAGGAGACTCACCCCTCCACTTT. Translation: CASSPRKGRGDSPLHF.

The J gene is TRBJ2-7, the V gene TRBV6-2 or TRBV6-3; 13 nucleotides match TRBD2. V was clipped by 4 bases and J by 1 base; unmatched bases: 7. Germline CDR1 reads MNHEY; CDR2 reads SVGEGT. The CDR3 contains 17 residues. The CDR3 DNA reads TGTGCCAGCAGTTCCTCCTTGGGACTAGCGGGGTCCTACGAGCAGTACGTC. Residues: CASSSSLGLAGSYEQYV.

This clone occurred once. The rearrangement uses TRBV9 and TRBJ2-2; D is unresolved. This CDR3 has 15 amino acids. Per the germline V gene, CDR1 is SGDLS and CDR2 is YYNGEE. Trimming took 0 bases from V and 1 from J, leaving 7 bases between them. The CDR3: CASSVGNLNTGELFF. Written as DNA, the CDR3 is TGTGCCAGCAGCGTAGGGAACTTGAACACCGGGGAGCTGTTTTTT.

This clone appeared a single time. V usage is TRBV5-1 and J usage is TRBJ2-1; 8 bases are a match to TRBD2. The V gene's germline CDR1 is SGHRS and CDR2 YFSETQ. V was pared by 4 bases and J by 8 bases, with 14 bases of the junction left unmatched. The CDR3 totals 16 residues. CDR3 region: CASSPSGLARGDEQFF. The CDR3 bases are TGCGCCAGCAGCCCCTCCGGACTAGCTCGGGGCGATGAGCAGTTCTTC.

This chain connects TRBV3-1 (or the pseudogene TRBV3-2) to TRBJ1-1; no firm D call. The germline gives CDR1 LGHDT, CDR2 YNNKEL (reference sequence). The CDR3 totals 15 residues. The V end lost 3 bases, the J end lost 5 bases, and 16 bases lay between the germline ends. DNA of the CDR3: TGTGCCAGCAGCCACTCGATCAGGTTGGCGACTGAAGCTTTCTTT. Translating gives CASSHSIRLATEAFF.

The V and J genes are TRBV3-1 (or the pseudogene TRBV3-2) and TRBJ2-2; tentatively, D is TRBD2 (5 bases). The CDR3 spans 15 residues. Germline assignment: CDR1 LGHDT and CDR2 YNNKEL (reference sequence). The V end was cut by 5 bases, the J end by 6 bases, with 16 bases between. CDR3 DNA: TGTGCCAGCAGCGCCCGGACTGTTATATCCGGGGAGCTGTTTTTT. It yields the protein CASSARTVISGELFF.

The CDR3 region is CASRQDQETQYF. CDR3 bases: TGTGCCAGCAGGCAAGACCAAGAGACCCAGTACTTC. The rearrangement links TRBV5-4 to TRBJ2-5; D call uncertain. With 5 bases removed from V and 0 bases from J, the gap between germline ends came to 5 bases. The CDR3 is made up of 12 amino acids. Per germline, CDR1 SGHNT and CDR2 YYREEE (reference sequence).

J is TRBJ2-7 and V is TRBV6-6, with 7 bases lining up with TRBD2. The CDR3 loop spans 15 amino acids. V was clipped by 6 bases and J by 0 bases; unmatched bases: 8. CDR1 and CDR2 (germline): MNHNY, SVGAGI (reference sequence). The CDR3 loop reads CASSRTSASSYEQYF. CDR3 nucleotides: TGTGCCAGCAGCCGCACTAGCGCAAGCTCCTACGAGCAGTACTTC.

This chain joins TRBV9 and TRBJ2-5; 7 bases line up with TRBD1. V shed 4 bases and J 5 bases; nucleotides not matched to a gene: 5. CDR3 length: 13 residues. Germline V gives CDR1 SGDLS, CDR2 YYNGEE. CDR3 coding DNA: TGTGCCAGCAGCCAGACAGGGCGGGAGACCCAGTACTTC. This sequence encodes CASSQTGRETQYF.

The gene calls are TRBV3-1 (or the pseudogene TRBV3-2) and TRBJ2-1; TRBD2 aligns across 11 bases. V shed 5 bases and J 6 bases; nucleotides not matched to a gene: 12. The CDR3 sequence is 17 residues long. Germline values: CDR1 LGHDT, CDR2 YNNKEL (reference sequence). Written as DNA, the CDR3 is TGTGCCAGCAGCTTAGCGGGAGGGCCCCGGGGCGCCAATGAGCAGTTCTTC. Translation gives CASSLAGGPRGANEQFF.

This chain uses TRBV27 with TRBJ1-4; the D gene is possibly TRBD1 (6 bases). Trimming left V 8 bases short and J 7 bases short, with 14 bases between. Germline CDR1 is MNHEY and CDR2 is SMNVEV (reference sequence). The CDR3 runs to 13 residues. The CDR3: CASRRLGGEKLFF. The CDR3 nucleotides are TGTGCCAGCCGGCGTTTAGGGGGTGAAAAACTGTTTTTT.

This sequence joins TRBV6-5 and TRBJ2-5; 12 nucleotides agree with TRBD1. CDR1 and CDR2 (germline): MNHEY, SVGAGI. CDR3 length equals 15 residues. Trimming at V came to 5 bases and at J to 5 bases, leaving 6 bases not matched to a gene. This CDR3 is CASSPGTGGGETQYF. CDR3 nucleotide sequence: TGTGCCAGCAGTCCGGGGACAGGGGGCGGTGAGACCCAGTACTTC.

The chain joins TRBV2 to TRBJ1-1; possibly TRBD1 for D (6 bases). V was shortened by 0 bases and J by 0 bases, with 8 bases between the two germline ends. CDR1 is SNHLY, CDR2 FYNNEI, per germline. This CDR3 has 15 amino acids. The CDR3 protein is CASSEARGLNTEAFF. CDR3 nucleotides: TGTGCCAGCAGTGAAGCAAGGGGGTTGAACACTGAAGCTTTCTTT.

V is TRBV6-4 and J is TRBJ2-5; D may be TRBD2 (6 bases). The germline V gene has CDR1 MRHNA and CDR2 SNTAGT. Trimming took 8 bases from V and 5 from J, leaving 15 bases between them. The CDR3 extends over 13 amino acids. The CDR3 coding sequence is TGTGCCAGCGCCCGCGGGACGGGGGAGACCCAGTACTTC. Translation: CASARGTGETQYF.

The chain has TRBV5-6 and TRBJ1-5; D may be TRBD1 (5 bases). The CDR3 is 14 amino acids. Germline V gene data show CDR1 as SGHDT and CDR2 as YYEEEE. Trimming cost V 1 base and J 5 bases, with 10 bases left between them. The CDR3: CASSLWGGHQPQHF. Written as DNA, the CDR3 is TGTGCCAGCAGCTTGTGGGGGGGTCATCAGCCCCAGCATTTT.

The rearrangement links TRBV6-1 to TRBJ1-2; D not certain. The CDR3 covers 14 residues. Germline CDR1 reads MNHNS; CDR2 reads SASEGT. Trimming removed 2 bases from V and 8 bases from J, with 15 bases in between. CDR3 in amino acids: CASSEFFWEWGYTF. CDR3 coding DNA: TGTGCCAGCAGTGAATTTTTCTGGGAGTGGGGCTACACCTTC.

The table lists this clone with a few counts. The chain has TRBV6-5 and TRBJ1-1; 7 bases line up with TRBD1. J was trimmed by 3 bases and V by 6 bases; bases with no gene match: 4. Germline CDR1 is MNHEY and CDR2 is SVGAGI. This CDR3 comprises 13 residues. In DNA form, the CDR3 reads TGTGCCAGCAGACCTACAGGGGACACTGAAGCTTTCTTT. Its protein product is CASRPTGDTEAFF.

The chain carries TRBV27 and TRBJ2-7; D perhaps matches TRBD2 (5 bases). Germline assignment: CDR1 MNHEY and CDR2 SMNVEV (reference sequence). The ends were cut back, 2 bases at V and 7 bases at J, with 15 bases in the middle. The CDR3 spans 14 residues. The chain's CDR3 is CASSLNGNGWEQYF. CDR3 nucleotides: TGTGCCAGCAGTTTAAACGGGAACGGGTGGGAGCAGTACTTC.

The chain recombines TRBV6-2 or TRBV6-3 with TRBJ2-5, with a weak D call TRBD2 (6 bases). CDR3 size: 16 residues. Germline V gene lookup returns CDR1 MNHEY and CDR2 SVGEGT. Trimming took off 0 bases at V and 1 base at J, with 12 bases between the two ends. The DNA for the CDR3 is TGTGCCAGCAGTTACTCAGAACGGGAGTCCCAAGAGACCCAGTACTTC. It is translated as CASSYSERESQETQYF.

The chain carries TRBV6-5 and TRBJ1-5, with D possibly TRBD1 on 5 matching bases. The V gene's germline CDR1 is MNHEY and CDR2 SVGAGI. Trimming pared 0 bases from V and 0 bases from J, leaving 6 bases between. This CDR3 comprises 15 residues. DNA for the CDR3: TGTGCCAGCAGTTACTCCAGGGATAGCAATCAGCCCCAGCATTTT. Translation gives CASSYSRDSNQPQHF.

In DNA form, the CDR3 reads TGTGCCAGCAGCCAAGCGACAGGAGATCTCGGAAACACCATATATTTT. Its protein product is CASSQATGDLGNTIYF. The chain links TRBV4-2 to TRBJ1-3; maybe TRBD1 (6 bases). Trimming pared 1 base from V and 4 bases from J, leaving 14 bases between. Germline assignment: CDR1 LGHNA and CDR2 YNFKEQ. CDR3 length equals 16 residues.